These 24 T cell receptor beta chains share one sample of origin, sequenced in a study of T cell changes during pregnancy in multiple sclerosis. TCRdb's copy holds only in-frame clones and misses some; the assay was immunoSEQ multiplex PCR. The sample lists about 44,000 clones, 92% seen once, with roughly 0.69% in the top ten. Material: CD4+ T cells from peripheral blood mononuclear cells, obtained in the first trimester of pregnancy. Every receptor here comes from a female donor with multiple sclerosis, enrolled in a pregnancy study.

The genes are TRBV10-2 and TRBJ1-2; 7 bases are shared with TRBD1. The CDR3 runs 13 residues. V lost 2 bases and J lost 3; bases outside the gene matches: 0. Germline lookup yields CDR1 WSHSY and CDR2 SAAADI. As DNA, the CDR3 is TGCGCCAGCAGTGAGGACAGGGACTATGGCTACACCTTC. The encoded protein is CASSEDRDYGYTF.

The J gene is TRBJ1-5, the V gene TRBV5-5; D is unresolved. The CDR3 covers 12 residues. Germline V gene sequence: CDR1 SGHKS, CDR2 YYEKEE (reference sequence). Trimming cost V 4 bases and J 0 bases, with 2 bases left between them. CDR3 region: CASSLSNQPQHF. The CDR3 DNA reads as TGTGCCAGCAGCCTTAGCAATCAGCCCCAGCATTTT.

This clone occurred once. CDR3 amino acids: CASSELGLAGRETQYF. CDR3 nucleotide sequence: TGTGCCAGCAGTGAACTGGGGCTAGCGGGAAGGGAGACCCAGTACTTC. This sequence joins TRBV25-1 and TRBJ2-5, with 9 bases matching TRBD2. V trimming: 2 bases; J trimming: 5 bases; junction bases outside the gene matches: 9. The CDR3 has 16 amino acids. From germline, CDR1 is MGHDK and CDR2 SYGVNS.

This chain uses TRBV7-8 with TRBJ1-1; possible D gene TRBD1, 5 bases. V was cut by 1 base and J by 0 bases, with 12 bases left in between. Per the germline V gene, CDR1 is SGHVS and CDR2 is FQNEAQ. This CDR3 has 16 residues. CDR3 amino acids: CASSLGGGLMNTEAFF. CDR3 DNA: TGTGCCAGCAGCTTAGGGGGGGGATTGATGAACACTGAAGCTTTCTTT.

The chain has TRBV10-3 and TRBJ1-5; D is perhaps TRBD1 (6 bases). This CDR3 has 16 residues. V lost 3 bases to trimming and J lost 1 base, with 13 bases between them. The germline V gene encodes CDR1 ENHRY and CDR2 SYGVKD. The CDR3 spells CAISEDGGQSNQPQHF. CDR3 DNA sequence: TGTGCCATCAGTGAAGATGGGGGACAAAGCAATCAGCCCCAGCATTTT.

The chain recombines TRBV18 with TRBJ2-5; D call uncertain. Germline lookup yields CDR1 KGHSH and CDR2 LQKENI. This CDR3 has 14 residues. The V end was cut by 3 bases, the J end by 4 bases, with 12 bases between. The CDR3 region has the DNA TGTGCCAGCTCACCCACATCGTCGGGAGAGACCCAGTACTTC. This gives the protein CASSPTSSGETQYF.

This clone was detected once. The chain has TRBV5-4 and TRBJ2-4, with TRBD2 identical over 7 bases. CDR1 is SGHNT, CDR2 YYREEE, per germline (reference sequence). The CDR3 is 15 amino acids. The V segment lost 4 bases and the J segment 8 bases; nucleotides outside the gene matches: 12. The CDR3 DNA is TGTGCCAGCAGCCTGAAAGGGAGGGCCATAGACATTCAGTACTTC. Its translation is CASSLKGRAIDIQYF.

The gene calls are TRBV19 and TRBJ2-3; 10 positions agree with TRBD2. The CDR3 extends over 16 amino acids. Germline V gene sequence: CDR1 LNHDA, CDR2 SQIVND (reference sequence). The V segment lost 4 bases and the J segment 0 bases; nucleotides outside the gene matches: 4. Here the CDR3 reads CASSNLAGVSTDTQYF. The DNA of the CDR3 is TGTGCCAGTAGTAATCTAGCGGGAGTTAGCACAGATACGCAGTATTTT.

This chain links TRBV4-1 with TRBJ1-2; 9 bases fit TRBD1. Germline V CDR1 and CDR2: MGHRA, YSYEKL. The CDR3 spans 18 residues. V dropped 0 bases and J dropped 3; count of bases not matched to a gene: 11. The CDR3 loop reads CASSQDRFRDRVYYGYTF. For the CDR3, the DNA is TGCGCCAGCAGCCAAGATAGGTTTCGGGACAGGGTCTACTATGGCTACACCTTC.

The genes are TRBV7-2 and TRBJ2-7; 11 nucleotides agree with TRBD2. Germline V gene data show CDR1 as SGHTA and CDR2 as FQGNSA. Losses at the gene ends were 6 bases for V and 6 bases for J; bases not matched to a gene: 4. The CDR3 is made up of 13 amino acids. In DNA, the CDR3 is TGTGCCAGCAGACAACTAGCGGGAGCCGAGCAGTACTTC. Amino acids: CASRQLAGAEQYF.

The rearrangement uses TRBV15 and TRBJ1-3; weak D call: TRBD1 (5 bases). The germline gives CDR1 LNHNV, CDR2 YYDKDF (reference sequence). The CDR3 loop spans 14 amino acids. V lost 5 bases and J 4 bases, leaving 12 bases between the germline ends. In DNA, the CDR3 is TGTGCCACCAGCTTAGCAGGGAGGGGAAACACCATATATTTT. It is translated as CATSLAGRGNTIYF.

The chain joins TRBV5-1 to TRBJ1-4; the D is unclear. Trimming cost V 5 bases and J 8 bases, with 13 bases left between them. Germline CDR1 SGHRS, CDR2 YFSETQ. This CDR3 spans 13 amino acids. CDR3 sequence reads: CASRKEQPEKLFF. Here the CDR3 DNA reads TGCGCCAGCAGGAAGGAACAGCCGGAAAAACTGTTTTTT.

This chain connects TRBV5-4 to TRBJ2-1, with 10 positions matching TRBD1. Germline loops: CDR1 SGHNT, CDR2 YYREEE (reference sequence). Germline trimming cut 4 bases from V and 4 bases from J; bases unmatched to any gene: 8. This CDR3 is 16 amino acids long. The CDR3 reads CASSARDRGAYNEQFF. DNA for the CDR3: TGTGCCAGCAGCGCCCGGGACAGGGGAGCATACAATGAGCAGTTCTTC.

This chain joins TRBV6-6 and TRBJ2-7; weak D call: TRBD1 (5 bases). Germline V gives CDR1 MNHNY, CDR2 SVGAGI (reference sequence). Trimming took off 6 bases at V and 3 bases at J, with 9 bases between the two ends. There are 12 residues in the CDR3. The CDR3 DNA reads as TGTGCCAGCAGGACAGAACTCTACGAGCAGTACTTC. Its protein product is CASRTELYEQYF.

The rearrangement links TRBV2 to TRBJ2-2; 12 nucleotides agree with TRBD2. V trimming: 5 bases; J trimming: 7 bases; junction bases outside the gene matches: 11. CDR1 and CDR2 (germline): SNHLY, FYNNEI. There are 17 residues in the CDR3. As DNA, the CDR3 is TGTGCCAGCAGTCGAGACCTAGCGGGAGGGCAGGGCGGGGAGCTGTTTTTT. As protein: CASSRDLAGGQGGELFF.

The chain links TRBV4-1 to TRBJ1-5; TRBD1 is a possible D gene (6 bases). The CDR3 consists of 17 residues. Trimming pared 2 bases from V and 5 bases from J, leaving 19 bases between. Germline values: CDR1 MGHRA, CDR2 YSYEKL. The CDR3 is CASSQTWEGGTYQPQHF. The CDR3 region has the DNA TGCGCCAGCAGCCAAACATGGGAGGGGGGAACTTATCAGCCCCAGCATTTT.

The chain is built from TRBV28 and TRBJ2-7; possible D gene TRBD1, 6 bases. In germline, CDR1 is MDHEN, CDR2 SYDVKM. The length of the CDR3 is 11 residues. The CDR3 loop reads CVARGPYEQYF. The CDR3 DNA is TGTGTGGCCAGGGGCCCCTACGAGCAGTACTTC.

The chain carries TRBV7-8 and TRBJ1-3; tentatively, D is TRBD1 (5 bases). Germline V gene sequence: CDR1 SGHVS, CDR2 FQNEAQ. V lost 4 bases, J lost 1 base, and 11 bases lay in between. The CDR3 is 15 amino acids. The CDR3 nucleotides are TGTGCCAGCAGCTCCGACAGAGTTTCTGGAAACACCATATATTTT. Its protein is CASSSDRVSGNTIYF.

The chain is built from TRBV27 and TRBJ2-1; TRBD2 matches 10 bases. J gave up 4 bases and V 4 bases, and 10 bases lay outside the gene matches. CDR1 and CDR2 from the germline V gene are MNHEY and SMNVEV (reference sequence). This CDR3 has 17 residues. The CDR3, as DNA: TGTGCCAGCAGTTCGCAAAGAGCGGGAGGGCGGTACAATGAGCAGTTCTTC. This translates into CASSSQRAGGRYNEQFF.

The chain couples TRBV7-9 to TRBJ2-3; tentative D call: TRBD2 (6 bases). CDR1 and CDR2 from the germline V gene are SEHNR and FQNEAQ (reference sequence). The V end was cut by 1 base, the J end by 5 bases, with 10 bases between. This CDR3 spans 14 amino acids. The CDR3 reads CASSLVTRGDTQYF. The CDR3 nucleotides read TGTGCCAGCAGCTTAGTGACTAGAGGAGATACGCAGTATTTT. Filled out from reference TRBV7-9 and TRBJ2-3, the complete variable domain reads DTGVSQNPRHKITKRGQNVTFRCDPISEHNRLYWYRQTLGQGPEFLTYFQNEAQLEKSRLLSDRFSAERPKGSFSTLEIQRTEQGDSAMYLCASSLVTRGDTQYFGPGTRLTVL.

This sequence joins TRBV7-2 and TRBJ1-1, with no clear D. V was trimmed by 1 base and J by 0 bases, leaving 9 bases between them. The length of the CDR3 is 15 residues. The germline gives CDR1 SGHTA, CDR2 FQGNSA. DNA for the CDR3: TGTGCCAGCAGCTTAGGGGCCGGGGTGAACACTGAAGCTTTCTTT. This gives the protein CASSLGAGVNTEAFF.

A single count supports this clone. J is TRBJ2-1 and V is TRBV19, with TRBD2 matching over 9 bases. The CDR3 is 16 amino acids. V gave up 5 bases and J gave up 6 bases; unmatched junction bases: 11. Germline assignment: CDR1 LNHDA and CDR2 SQIVND (reference sequence). The CDR3 here is CASSPSGIRLINEQFF. In DNA form, the CDR3 reads TGTGCCAGTAGTCCTAGCGGGATCCGTTTAATCAATGAGCAGTTCTTC.

This sequence joins TRBV28 and TRBJ1-5; D possibly corresponds to TRBD1 (6 bases). In germline, CDR1 is MDHEN, CDR2 SYDVKM. Trimming stripped 1 base from V and 4 bases from J, with 17 bases between. The length of the CDR3 is 17 residues. The CDR3 DNA sequence: TGTGCCAGCAGTTTATCGTACAGGGTGCTAAGAAATCAGCCCCAGCATTTT. This encodes CASSLSYRVLRNQPQHF.

J is TRBJ2-3 and V is TRBV11-1; D is perhaps TRBD1 (5 bases). There are 15 residues in the CDR3. The germline V and J ends were trimmed by 2 bases and 2 bases, with 11 bases remaining between them. Germline assignment: CDR1 SGHAT and CDR2 FQDESV (reference sequence). For the CDR3, the DNA is TGTGCCAGCAGCTTAATTGGGGCCGACACAGATACGCAGTATTTT. It encodes CASSLIGADTDTQYF.